A selection of T cell receptor beta chains follows, all from one sample in a study of T cell repertoires in cytomegalovirus infection. Their antigen targets remain unknown. From the reads, TCRdb called clonotypes with MiXCR, one entry per CDR3 protein. The sample holds hundreds of thousands of distinct CDR3 sequences, roughly 30% seen once. The sequencing here drew on cultured PBMCs, taken from culture after CMV antigen stimulation. These receptor sequences come from a human donor in good health (CMV status not recorded). Some clones in this sample may be carry-over from other donors' samples. The CDR3 runs from the conserved cysteine through the conserved F or W. D genes are given only for firm matches.

V gene	J gene	D gene	CDR3 length	CDR3 protein
TRBV20-1	TRBJ2-1	TRBD2	13	CSARGGADNEQFF
TRBV19	TRBJ2-1	.	15	CASSTPGGRHNVQFF
TRBV11-2	TRBJ2-1	.	16	CASSKRQQGPANEQFF
TRBV7-4	TRBJ2-2	.	13	CASGYLSTGELFF
TRBV4-1	TRBJ2-7	.	15	CASSQPRRGTYEQYF
TRBV7-6	TRBJ1-5	.	13	CASSLAWDQPQHF
TRBV19	TRBJ1-1	.	14	CASSIIRDGTEAFF
TRBV20-1	TRBJ1-1	.	14	CSAKRHNMNTEAFF
TRBV4-1	TRBJ1-5	.	15	CASSQETIRNQPQHF
TRBV27	TRBJ2-7	.	13	CASSVTRAYEQYF
TRBV3-1	TRBJ1-1	.	15	CASSQEQGPGTEAFF
TRBV11-2	TRBJ2-2	.	17	CASSFGRGREVSGELFF
TRBV20-1	TRBJ2-5	.	15	CSAKIPGPGKETQYF
TRBV12-3/TRBV12-4	TRBJ1-4	TRBD1	13	CASNRDRDEKLFF
TRBV4-1	TRBJ2-1	.	15	CASSPQDTNYNEQFF
TRBV7-8	TRBJ2-7	TRBD1	18	CASSLSPGQGLSSYEQYF
TRBV7-6	TRBJ1-1	.	15	CASSEWGRMNTEAFF
TRBV18	TRBJ1-6	.	16	CASSPRDLGVGSPLHF
TRBV11-2	TRBJ2-3	TRBD2	17	CASSLAGLAGPTDTQYF
TRBV10-3	TRBJ1-2	TRBD1	15	CAISYTGASNYGYTF
TRBV7-6	TRBJ1-2	TRBD1	17	CASSLTLGGGAGYGYTF
TRBV5-4	TRBJ2-7	.	13	CASSSPTDYEQYF
TRBV4-1	TRBJ2-7	.	14	CASSQSQNSYEQYF
TRBV7-9	TRBJ2-1	.	15	CASSWGIFPGNEQFF
TRBV7-2	TRBJ1-3	.	13	CASSLGTYYTIYF
TRBV12-3/TRBV12-4	TRBJ2-3	TRBD1	16	CASGSPGHRGPDTQYF
TRBV20-1	TRBJ1-1	TRBD1	14	CSAWPSTGVSEAFF
TRBV7-2	TRBJ2-7	.	15	CASSLAGENSYEQYF
TRBV10-2	TRBJ1-1	.	12	CASSVGDGEAFF
TRBV24-1	TRBJ1-1	.	13	CATSDPEDRIGFF
TRBV18	TRBJ2-5	.	12	CASSEGQETQYF
TRBV5-1	TRBJ2-3	TRBD2	16	CASSILAGGLTDTQYF
TRBV7-2	TRBJ1-6	.	15	CASSLVPSSNSPLHF